The 13 T cell receptor beta chains below were found in one sample sequenced in a study of cytomegalovirus exposure and HLA in healthy donors. Assay used: immunoSEQ multiplex PCR; TCRdb lists only in-frame clones, some missing. This sample has about 160,000 clones, with about nine tenths found just once. Sequenced sample: PBMCs. These receptors were obtained from a woman under 40 in good health and CMV-seronegative.

CDR3 in amino acids: CATVKNTEAFF. The CDR3 DNA follows: TGTGCCACCGTGAAGAACACTGAAGCTTTCTTT. The chain is built from TRBV15 and TRBJ1-1; unclear D gene. The CDR3 consists of 11 residues. In germline, CDR1 is LNHNV, CDR2 YYDKDF (reference sequence). The V end lost 8 bases, the J end lost 1 base, and 5 bases lay between the germline ends.

This clone is a singleton in its sample. V gene TRBV5-1 combines with J gene TRBJ2-3; D remains unclear. The CDR3 has 13 residues. With 1 base removed from V and 8 bases from J, the gap between germline ends came to 11 bases. Germline CDR1 reads SGHRS; CDR2 reads YFSETQ. CDR3 sequence (DNA): TGCGCCAGCAGCTTGACTTCGTACAGTACGCAGTATTTT. Its translation: CASSLTSYSTQYF.

CDR3 in DNA: TGTGCCAGCAGCTGGGACATAAATAATTCACCCCTCCACTTT. Its protein product is CASSWDINNSPLHF. The V call is TRBV5-5, the J call TRBJ1-6, with a possible D match to TRBD1 (6 bases). The CDR3 consists of 14 residues. Trimming removed 3 bases from V and 5 bases from J, with 9 bases in between. The V gene's germline CDR1 is SGHKS and CDR2 YYEKEE (reference sequence).

The rearrangement joins TRBV27 to TRBJ2-7; 7 positions agree with TRBD2. The CDR3 contains 18 residues. Unmatched junction bases numbered 14, after V lost 2 bases and J lost 1 base. CDR1 MNHEY and CDR2 SMNVEV come from the germline V gene (reference sequence). CDR3 nucleotides: TGTGCCAGCAGTTTAGGCCCACCTCTAGCGGCATATTCCTACGAGCAGTACTTC. Its translation: CASSLGPPLAAYSYEQYF.

Comment on this clone: Other DNA sequences from this sample encode an identical CDR3 as well. The V call is TRBV2, the J call TRBJ1-4; D is ambiguous. There are 18 residues in the CDR3. V lost 3 bases and J lost 6, with 23 bases in between. Germline CDR1 SNHLY, CDR2 FYNNEI. In nucleotides, the CDR3 is TGTGCCAGCAGTGATAAATCAGGACGCGCAGCAACGTATGAAAAACTGTTTTTT. It specifies CASSDKSGRAATYEKLFF. The whole variable domain, remainder taken from reference TRBV2 and TRBJ1-4, is EPEVTQTPSHQVTQMGQEVILRCVPISNHLYFYWYRQILGQKVEFLVSFYNNEISEKSEIFDDQFSVERPDGSNFTLKIRSTKLEDSAMYFCASSDKSGRAATYEKLFFGSGTQLSVL.

V usage is TRBV9 and J usage is TRBJ2-1, with TRBD2 identical over 8 bases. This CDR3 has 14 amino acids. The germline CDR1 and CDR2 sequences are SGDLS and YYNGEE. The V and J ends lost 1 base and 10 bases, in that order; junction bases with no gene match: 7. The CDR3 spells CASSVLLREGEQFF. In DNA form, the CDR3 reads TGTGCCAGCAGCGTACTCCTCCGGGAGGGGGAGCAGTTCTTC.

The rearrangement joins TRBV9 to TRBJ2-1; 9 nucleotides match TRBD2. With 3 bases clipped from V and 8 bases from J, the junction kept 6 bases outside the gene matches. The length of the CDR3 is 14 residues. Germline V lookup: CDR1 SGDLS, CDR2 YYNGEE. The CDR3 here is CASSAGLAQDEQFF. Written as DNA, the CDR3 is TGTGCCAGCAGCGCGGGACTAGCACAGGATGAGCAGTTCTTC. Based on the CDR3 plus reference TRBV9 and TRBJ2-1, the full variable domain is DSGVTQTPKHLITATGQRVTLRCSPRSGDLSVYWYQQSLDQGLQFLIQYYNGEERAKGNILERFSAQQFPDLHSELNLSSLELGDSALYFCASSAGLAQDEQFFGPGTRLTVL.

This chain links TRBV27 with TRBJ2-5, with a weak D call TRBD1 (5 bases). V lost 5 bases and J lost 5, with 18 bases in between. Germline values: CDR1 MNHEY, CDR2 SMNVEV (reference sequence). The CDR3 contains 15 residues. The CDR3 reads CASSPSVRVVETQYF. As DNA, the CDR3 is TGTGCCAGCAGTCCCTCCGTCAGGGTAGTGGAGACCCAGTACTTC.

V usage is TRBV4-3 and J usage is TRBJ2-7; no clear D gene. Germline CDR1 LGHNA, CDR2 YSLEER. Trimming removed 0 bases from V and 6 bases from J, with 9 bases in between. The length of the CDR3 is 13 residues. This CDR3 reads CASSQDFLSEQYF. The CDR3 region has the DNA TGCGCCAGCAGCCAAGATTTTCTCTCCGAGCAGTACTTC.

This chain connects TRBV5-4 to TRBJ2-1, with 8 bases identical to TRBD2. The germline V gene encodes CDR1 SGHNT and CDR2 YYREEE (reference sequence). This CDR3 has 15 amino acids. The junction had 5 bases not matched to a gene; V was cut back by 6 bases and J by 0 bases. The CDR3 bases are TGTGCCAGCACCTCCGGGACTAGCTCCTACAATGAGCAGTTCTTC. The encoded protein is CASTSGTSSYNEQFF.

On this clone: Its ends do not fully match the called genes, so a read error is possible. This chain joins TRBV20-1 and TRBJ1-1, with D possibly being TRBD1 (5 bases). This CDR3 contains 10 residues. CDR1 and CDR2 from the germline V gene are DFQATT and SNEGSKA (reference sequence). This chain's CDR3 is CSARGPGVGF. The CDR3 DNA follows: TGCAGTGCTAGAGGCCCGGGGGTGGGGTTT.

The chain combines TRBV6-6 with TRBJ1-1; D not resolved. The V and J ends lost 5 bases and 0 bases respectively, with 10 bases between them. Germline CDR1 MNHNY, CDR2 SVGAGI (reference sequence). This CDR3 is built from 14 residues. The CDR3 DNA is TGTGCCAGCAGTAGACAAGGACTGAACACTGAAGCTTTCTTT. It specifies CASSRQGLNTEAFF.

This clone was counted a few times. The chain links TRBV7-8 to TRBJ2-7; possibly TRBD2 for D (6 bases). The germline V gene encodes CDR1 SGHVS and CDR2 FQNEAQ. V was shortened by 5 bases and J by 6 bases, with 11 bases between the two germline ends. This CDR3 region has 12 residues. This CDR3 is CASSRGRSEQYF. CDR3 coding DNA: TGTGCCAGCAGCCGTGGGAGGTCCGAGCAGTACTTC.